Below, 21 T cell receptor beta chains from the same sample are listed, as sequenced in a study of T-cell memory formation after mild COVID-19. One entry per CDR3 protein, called by TCRdb with MiXCR from the 5' RACE reads. This table has 170,000 or so distinct CDR3 sequences, about a fifth appearing once. The sample comprised PBMCs or a T cell subset sorted from them (not recorded which). The source is an adult woman who had mild COVID-19 (a few samples of this study predate the infection). Cell type and time point are not known.

This clonotype was detected only a few times. The chain joins TRBV7-9 to TRBJ2-7; TRBD2 matches 14 bases. The CDR3 is made up of 17 amino acids. The trim removed 6 bases at V and 5 bases at J, leaving 12 bases unmatched. CDR1 and CDR2 (germline): SEHNR, FQNEAQ (reference sequence). This CDR3 is CASSPFTGTSGSNEQYF. The CDR3 region has the DNA TGTGCCAGCAGTCCATTTACCGGGACTAGCGGGAGCAACGAGCAGTACTTC.

DNA of the CDR3: TGCAGTGCTAGAGTGGGGACTAGCGCCAACAATGAGCAGTTCTTC. Protein: CSARVGTSANNEQFF. This rearrangement joins TRBV20-1 to TRBJ2-1; TRBD2 agrees at 10 bases. This CDR3 has 15 residues. The V gene's germline CDR1 is DFQATT and CDR2 SNEGSKA (reference sequence). Trimming took 1 base from V and 5 from J; bases not matched to a gene: 5.

This chain uses TRBV4-1 with TRBJ2-3; TRBD2 matches 7 bases. Trimming took 4 bases from V and 4 from J; bases not matched to a gene: 11. The germline gives CDR1 MGHRA, CDR2 YSYEKL. This CDR3 is built from 16 residues. CDR3: CASSPFLAAGPDTQYF. CDR3 DNA sequence: TGCGCCAGCAGCCCATTCCTAGCGGCGGGTCCAGATACGCAGTATTTT.

The CDR3: CATSAAVPGQGNYGYTF. The CDR3 DNA is TGTGCCACCAGTGCCGCGGTCCCGGGACAGGGAAACTATGGCTACACCTTC. This sequence joins TRBV24-1 and TRBJ1-2, with 9 nucleotides matching TRBD1. The germline V gene encodes CDR1 KGHDR and CDR2 SFDVKD. V dropped 5 bases and J dropped 2; count of bases not matched to a gene: 11. CDR3 size: 17 residues.

V and J are TRBV24-1 and TRBJ2-2; a weak D match, TRBD1 (5 bases). The V end lost 9 bases, the J end lost 5 bases, and 12 bases lay between the germline ends. This CDR3 has 13 amino acids. CDR1 and CDR2 (germline): KGHDR, SFDVKD. The CDR3: CATGQGRTGELFF. CDR3 nucleotides: TGTGCCACCGGGCAGGGTAGGACCGGGGAGCTGTTTTTT.

This clonotype has just a few counts. The chain is built from TRBV4-2 and TRBJ2-7; perhaps TRBD1 as D (7 bases). Per germline, CDR1 LGHNA and CDR2 YNFKEQ. V was trimmed by 3 bases and J by 4 bases, leaving 19 bases between them. The CDR3 loop spans 16 amino acids. CDR3 in DNA: TGTGCCAGCAGCCATCAGATAGGAGGGGGCGGTTACGAGCAGTACTTC. Its protein product is CASSHQIGGGGYEQYF.

This clonotype has more than one count but fewer than ten. This chain links TRBV6-4 with TRBJ2-1; D uncertain. CDR3 length equals 15 residues. Trimming removed 2 bases at V and 0 bases at J, with 8 bases between. Germline V lookup: CDR1 MRHNA, CDR2 SNTAGT. CDR3 region: CASSDKGDSYNEQFF. The CDR3 nucleotides are TGTGCCAGCAGTGACAAGGGTGACTCCTACAATGAGCAGTTCTTC.

The chain carries TRBV4-3 and TRBJ2-3, with a tentative D call TRBD2 (6 bases). Germline CDR1 LGHNA, CDR2 YSLEER. V was clipped by 4 bases and J by 1 base, with 18 bases between them. This CDR3 is 17 amino acids long. CDR3 in amino acids: CASSLLRPGLRTDTQYF. In nucleotides, the CDR3 is TGCGCCAGCAGCCTCCTCCGTCCCGGACTACGCACAGATACGCAGTATTTT.

This chain links TRBV27 with TRBJ1-2; D is unclear. In germline, CDR1 is MNHEY, CDR2 SMNVEV (reference sequence). The CDR3 is 15 residues long. With 1 base removed from V and 0 bases from J, the gap between germline ends came to 9 bases. CDR3: CASSLFNGPNYGYTF. Here the CDR3 DNA reads TGTGCCAGCAGTTTATTTAACGGACCTAACTATGGCTACACCTTC.

This chain links TRBV27 with TRBJ2-7, with TRBD1 matching 7 bases. The germline CDR1 and CDR2 sequences are MNHEY and SMNVEV (reference sequence). Losses at the gene ends were 0 bases for V and 3 bases for J; bases not matched to a gene: 8. This CDR3 has 16 residues. The CDR3 loop reads CASSLSATGFIYEQYF. DNA for the CDR3: TGTGCCAGCAGTTTATCGGCGACAGGGTTTATCTACGAGCAGTACTTC.

Of note for this clonotype: A read error may be the cause here, since a much bigger clone is one base away. The rearrangement links TRBV11-3 to TRBJ2-7, with D unresolved. Trimming removed 5 bases from V and 2 bases from J, with 4 bases in between. Germline CDR1 is SGHNT and CDR2 is YENEEA. The CDR3 extends over 11 amino acids. CDR3 nucleotides: TGTGCCAGCAGCCCCCCCTACGAGCAGTACTTC. It translates to CASSPPYEQYF.

The V and J genes are TRBV10-3 and TRBJ2-1; 14 positions match TRBD2. V trimming: 2 bases; J trimming: 7 bases; junction bases outside the gene matches: 7. This CDR3 comprises 17 residues. CDR1 and CDR2 from the germline V gene are ENHRY and SYGVKD. The CDR3 sequence is CAISELRLAGGENEQFF. The CDR3 DNA is TGTGCCATCAGTGAGCTCCGACTAGCGGGAGGGGAAAATGAGCAGTTCTTC.

The chain links TRBV4-2 to TRBJ2-1; 8 positions agree with TRBD2. This CDR3 spans 14 amino acids. Germline values: CDR1 LGHNA, CDR2 YNFKEQ. V dropped 1 base and J dropped 7; count of bases not matched to a gene: 3. DNA of the CDR3: TGTGCCAGCAGCCAAGCGGGGGGGCTTAATGAGCAGTTCTTC. Amino acid sequence: CASSQAGGLNEQFF.

The V and J genes are TRBV4-1 and TRBJ2-1; 10 bases fit TRBD2. CDR3 length: 16 residues. Germline V gene sequence: CDR1 MGHRA, CDR2 YSYEKL. The V segment lost 5 bases and the J segment 5 bases; nucleotides outside the gene matches: 9. The DNA for the CDR3 is TGCGCCAGCAGCTCACCGCCCAGCGGGGGGGACAATGAGCAGTTCTTC. Amino acids: CASSSPPSGGDNEQFF.

This clonotype occurred a few times. This rearrangement joins TRBV6-2 or TRBV6-3 to TRBJ2-2, with D possibly being TRBD1 or TRBD2 (5 bases each). The germline V gene has CDR1 MNHEY and CDR2 SVGEGT. CDR3 size: 16 residues. Trimming cost V 7 bases and J 2 bases, with 17 bases left between them. This CDR3 reads CASNPGERGNTGELFF. CDR3 bases: TGTGCCAGCAACCCCGGGGAGAGGGGAAACACCGGGGAGCTGTTTTTT.

The chain employs TRBV9 and TRBJ2-1; possibly TRBD2 for D (6 bases). The CDR3 sequence is 15 residues long. Germline-derived CDR1 and CDR2 are SGDLS and YYNGEE. The V gene lost 0 bases and the J gene lost 6 bases, with 13 bases spanning the gap. The CDR3 bases are TGTGCCAGCAGCGTAGCACTAGCAGCGATCAATGAGCAGTTCTTC. The encoded protein is CASSVALAAINEQFF.

The chain is built from TRBV9 and TRBJ2-1; 8 nucleotides match TRBD2. The V gene end was trimmed by 3 bases and the J gene end by 10 bases; junction bases not matched to a gene: 12. CDR3 size: 15 residues. Germline CDR1 is SGDLS and CDR2 is YYNGEE. The chain's CDR3 is CASSGTSRNPMEQFF. The DNA of the CDR3 is TGTGCCAGCAGCGGGACTAGCCGGAATCCCATGGAGCAGTTCTTC.

This clonotype came up a few times. The rearrangement uses TRBV5-1 and TRBJ1-4; TRBD1 agrees at 10 bases. Germline V gives CDR1 SGHRS, CDR2 YFSETQ. There are 15 residues in the CDR3. V lost 4 bases, J lost 6 bases, and 6 bases stayed unmatched. CDR3 bases: TGCGCCAGCAGCGACGGGACAGGGGTTCATGAAAAACTGTTTTTT. Translation: CASSDGTGVHEKLFF.

The V and J genes are TRBV12-3 or TRBV12-4 and TRBJ1-1, with a tentative D call TRBD1 (5 bases). This CDR3 comprises 14 residues. V was shortened by 1 base and J by 8 bases, with 14 bases between the two germline ends. In DNA form, the CDR3 reads TGTGCCAGCAGTTTAGAGAGGGTAGGGGCCGAAGCTTTCTTT. This encodes CASSLERVGAEAFF.

This clonotype has a count of ten or more. J is TRBJ2-3 and V is TRBV7-2, with D perhaps TRBD1 or TRBD2 (6 bases each). Trimming shortened V by 1 base and J by 2 bases, and 10 bases separated the two germline ends. Per germline, CDR1 SGHTA and CDR2 FQGNSA. The CDR3 has 15 amino acids. Here the CDR3 reads CASSLGGALTDTQYF. As DNA, the CDR3 is TGTGCCAGCAGCTTAGGGGGGGCCCTCACAGATACGCAGTATTTT. The entire variable domain, with the rest obtained from reference TRBV7-2 and TRBJ2-3, is as follows: GAGVSQSPSNKVTEKGKDVELRCDPISGHTALYWYRQSLGQGLEFLIYFQGNSAPDKSGLPSDRFSAERTGGSVSTLTIQRTQQEDSAVYLCASSLGGALTDTQYFGPGTRLTVL.

The rearrangement uses TRBV5-1 and TRBJ2-3; D assignment may be TRBD1 or TRBD2 (5 bases each). The CDR3 has 14 amino acids. Trimming removed 4 bases from V and 4 bases from J, with 13 bases in between. Per the germline V gene, CDR1 is SGHRS and CDR2 is YFSETQ. DNA for the CDR3: TGCGCCAGCAGCGCTGGGACGGAATCAGATACGCAGTATTTT. Translating gives CASSAGTESDTQYF.